This entry lists 20 T cell receptor beta chains sequenced from one sample in a study of shared T cell receptors in the human thymus. Profiled with immunoSEQ multiplex PCR; TCRdb holds only in-frame clones, not every one. The sample consists of over 450,000 clones, about four fifths of them appearing once. The same sample was also studied in work on human thymus T cells.

What was sequenced was thymocytes. The receptor source for this set is a boy under two years old with a congenital heart defect.

The chain carries TRBV6-6 and TRBJ2-7; D might be TRBD1 (5 bases). Germline lookup yields CDR1 MNHNY and CDR2 SVGAGI (reference sequence). Trimming cost V 6 bases and J 2 bases, with 17 bases left between them. The CDR3 sequence is 15 residues long. The CDR3 bases are TGTGCCAGCAGCCCACGAAACAGGTTGGCCTACGAGCAGTACTTC. Its protein product is CASSPRNRLAYEQYF.

This sequence joins TRBV30 and TRBJ1-3; 9 bases align to TRBD1. With 3 bases clipped from V and 0 bases from J, the junction kept 12 bases outside the gene matches. Germline V lookup: CDR1 GTSNPN, CDR2 SVGIG (reference sequence). This CDR3 spans 18 amino acids. This CDR3 reads CAWSAGDRAQTSGNTIYF. Written as DNA, the CDR3 is TGTGCCTGGAGCGCGGGGGACAGGGCTCAAACCTCTGGAAACACCATATATTTT.

This chain joins TRBV5-8 and TRBJ1-2; 10 bases fit TRBD1. After removal of 0 bases from V and 3 bases from J, the junction contained 11 bases not matched to a gene. The CDR3 has 18 amino acids. Germline V gives CDR1 SGHTS, CDR2 YDEGEE. The CDR3 DNA follows: TGTGCCAGCAGCTTGGCCCAATCCGGGACAGGGGTTGACTATGGCTACACCTTC. Translating gives CASSLAQSGTGVDYGYTF. Combining the CDR3 with reference TRBV5-8 and TRBJ1-2 gives the whole variable domain EAGVTQSPTHLIKTRGQQATLRCSPISGHTSVYWYQQALGLGLQFLLWYDEGEERNRGNFPPRFSGRQFPNYSSELNVNALELEDSALYLCASSLAQSGTGVDYGYTFGSGTRLTVV.

This clone appeared once. This chain connects TRBV4-3 to TRBJ2-1, with 13 bases lining up with TRBD2. Looked up from germline, CDR1 is LGHNA and CDR2 is YSLEER. Trimming cost V 1 base and J 8 bases; bases outside gene matches: 11. This CDR3 is 18 amino acids long. The CDR3 here is CASSQGGWTSGRKDEQFF. CDR3 nucleotides: TGCGCCAGCAGCCAAGGGGGATGGACTAGCGGGAGAAAAGATGAGCAGTTCTTC.

In this sample, this clone turned up once. The chain employs TRBV29-1 and TRBJ2-1; 15 nucleotides line up with TRBD2. Trimming cost V 6 bases and J 7 bases; bases outside gene matches: 7. The CDR3 covers 15 residues. The V gene's germline CDR1 is SQVTM and CDR2 ANQGSEA. CDR3: CSVPGLAGGGNEQFF. CDR3 nucleotide sequence: TGCAGCGTGCCCGGACTAGCGGGAGGGGGGAATGAGCAGTTCTTC.

This chain links TRBV25-1 with TRBJ2-1, with D possibly TRBD2 on 6 matching bases. The V and J ends lost 2 bases and 4 bases respectively, with 21 bases between them. This CDR3 contains 18 residues. The germline V gene has CDR1 MGHDK and CDR2 SYGVNS. This CDR3 reads CASSETQSGTGGYNEQFF. DNA for the CDR3: TGTGCCAGCAGTGAAACCCAATCCGGGACCGGGGGTTACAATGAGCAGTTCTTC.

The rearrangement joins TRBV4-3 to TRBJ1-3; D perhaps matches TRBD1 (6 bases). The CDR3 totals 18 residues. The V gene lost 0 bases and the J gene lost 2 bases, with 17 bases spanning the gap. Germline CDR1 reads LGHNA; CDR2 reads YSLEER. The CDR3 coding sequence is TGCGCCAGCAGCCAAGATCATCAAGACAGGAAAACTGGAAACACCATATATTTT. This codes for CASSQDHQDRKTGNTIYF.

The chain has TRBV19 and TRBJ2-2; D not certain. CDR3 length: 16 amino acids. The germline V gene has CDR1 LNHDA and CDR2 SQIVND (reference sequence). Trimming took 1 base from V and 3 from J, leaving 12 bases between them. The CDR3 here is CASSIGVPFYTGELFF. The CDR3 bases are TGTGCCAGTAGTATAGGAGTCCCTTTTTACACCGGGGAGCTGTTTTTT.

The chain links TRBV6-6 to TRBJ2-5, with 8 bases identical to TRBD2. The CDR3 consists of 15 residues. CDR1 is MNHNY, CDR2 SVGAGI, per germline (reference sequence). V gave up 2 bases and J gave up 4 bases; unmatched junction bases: 6. The DNA for the CDR3 is TGTGCCAGCAGTTACGACGGGAGGGCCGTAGAGACCCAGTACTTC. As protein: CASSYDGRAVETQYF.

V gene TRBV18 combines with J gene TRBJ2-1, with 16 positions matching TRBD2. The CDR3 contains 15 residues. Germline V gene lookup returns CDR1 KGHSH and CDR2 LQKENI. V dropped 6 bases and J dropped 8; count of bases not matched to a gene: 4. The CDR3 DNA reads as TGTGCCAGCTCGTTAGGGACTAGCGGGAGGGATGAGCAGTTCTTC. Amino acid sequence: CASSLGTSGRDEQFF. Supplemented by reference TRBV18 and TRBJ2-1, the full variable domain reads NAGVMQNPRHLVRRRGQEARLRCSPMKGHSHVYWYRQLPEEGLKFMVYLQKENIIDESGMPKERFSAEFPKEGPSILRIQQVVRGDSAAYFCASSLGTSGRDEQFFGPGTRLTVL.

The J gene is TRBJ2-7, the V gene TRBV5-1, with TRBD2 matching over 9 bases. The V gene end was trimmed by 2 bases and the J gene end by 6 bases; junction bases not matched to a gene: 15. Per germline, CDR1 SGHRS and CDR2 YFSETQ. This CDR3 is built from 17 residues. The CDR3, as DNA: TGCGCCAGCAGCTTATCCCCTAGCGGGGAGATAACGAGCGAGCAGTACTTC. Translated: CASSLSPSGEITSEQYF. The variable domain in full, completed from reference TRBV5-1 and TRBJ2-7, reads KAGVTQTPRYLIKTRGQQVTLSCSPISGHRSVSWYQQTPGQGLQFLFEYFSETQRNKGNFPGRFSGRQFSNSRSEMNVSTLELGDSALYLCASSLSPSGEITSEQYFGPGTRLTVT.

This chain uses TRBV4-2 with TRBJ2-1; TRBD2 agrees at 10 bases. With 1 base clipped from V and 5 bases from J, the junction kept 2 bases outside the gene matches. The CDR3 consists of 15 residues. From germline, CDR1 is LGHNA and CDR2 YNFKEQ. CDR3 in DNA: TGTGCCAGCAGCCAAGTTCTAGCGGGGGACAATGAGCAGTTCTTC. Its translation: CASSQVLAGDNEQFF.

V and J are TRBV7-6 and TRBJ2-1; TRBD1 might be the D (5 bases). V shed 3 bases and J shed 0 bases, with 15 bases lying between them. The CDR3 spans 17 residues. Germline V lookup: CDR1 SGHVS, CDR2 FNYEAQ. In DNA, the CDR3 is TGTGCCAGCAGCTTGGGGCGTCATCTTGGCTCCTACAATGAGCAGTTCTTC. Its translation is CASSLGRHLGSYNEQFF.

The J gene is TRBJ2-1, the V gene TRBV27; 12 positions agree with TRBD2. The CDR3 loop spans 19 amino acids. Germline CDR1 MNHEY, CDR2 SMNVEV (reference sequence). The J segment lost 0 bases and the V segment lost 8 bases, leaving 14 bases of the junction unmatched. The CDR3 DNA sequence: TGTGCCAGCCACCTTCCTAGCGGGAGGGACGCTAGCTCCTACAATGAGCAGTTCTTC. As protein: CASHLPSGRDASSYNEQFF.

This chain connects TRBV7-8 to TRBJ2-1, with TRBD2 matching over 8 bases. The CDR3 has 16 amino acids. V trimming: 5 bases; J trimming: 3 bases; junction bases outside the gene matches: 9. CDR1 and CDR2 from the germline V gene are SGHVS and FQNEAQ. The CDR3 spells CASSLGRLAGYNEQFF. The CDR3 DNA follows: TGTGCCAGCAGCCTTGGACGGCTAGCGGGCTACAATGAGCAGTTCTTC.

This chain uses TRBV29-1 with TRBJ2-1, with 9 positions matching TRBD1. This CDR3 is built from 15 residues. Unmatched junction bases numbered 9, after V lost 1 base and J lost 8 bases. Germline CDR1 SQVTM, CDR2 ANQGSEA. The CDR3 reads CSVEVWGTGRHEQFF. The CDR3 nucleotides are TGCAGCGTTGAAGTCTGGGGGACAGGGAGGCATGAGCAGTTCTTC.

V is TRBV29-1 and J is TRBJ1-4, with TRBD1 identical over 9 bases. Unmatched junction bases numbered 13, after V lost 1 base and J lost 7 bases. The CDR3 is 17 amino acids. CDR1 and CDR2 from the germline V gene are SQVTM and ANQGSEA. The CDR3 region has the DNA TGCAGCGTTGAAGTAGACAGGGGGGCAGGAACGGGTGAAAAACTGTTTTTT. Amino acid sequence: CSVEVDRGAGTGEKLFF. The whole variable domain, remainder taken from reference TRBV29-1 and TRBJ1-4, is SAVISQKPSRDICQRGTSLTIQCQVDSQVTMMFWYRQQPGQSLTLIATANQGSEATYESGFVIDKFPISRPNLTFSTLTVSNMSPEDSSIYLCSVEVDRGAGTGEKLFFGSGTQLSVL.

J is TRBJ2-6 and V is TRBV27; weak D call: TRBD1 (5 bases). This CDR3 has 15 residues. Germline values: CDR1 MNHEY, CDR2 SMNVEV (reference sequence). V lost 3 bases and J lost 1, with 7 bases in between. In DNA, the CDR3 is TGTGCCAGCAGTTTTGGACAATCTGGGGCCAACGTCCTGACTTTC. Translated: CASSFGQSGANVLTF. The whole variable domain, remainder taken from reference TRBV27 and TRBJ2-6, is EAQVTQNPRYLITVTGKKLTVTCSQNMNHEYMSWYRQDPGLGLRQIYYSMNVEVTDKGDVPEGYKVSRKEKRNFPLILESPSPNQTSLYFCASSFGQSGANVLTFGAGSRLTVL.

This clone was observed a handful of times. The chain links TRBV4-3 to TRBJ2-7; D may be TRBD2 (5 bases). This CDR3 has 13 amino acids. The ends were cut back, 0 bases at V and 4 bases at J, with 7 bases in the middle. The V gene's germline CDR1 is LGHNA and CDR2 YSLEER. The CDR3 DNA sequence: TGCGCCAGCAGCCAAGATCTAGCTTACGAGCAGTACTTC. Amino acids: CASSQDLAYEQYF.

This sequence joins TRBV11-2 and TRBJ2-7; possible D gene TRBD2, 6 bases. V was pared by 1 base and J by 5 bases, with 9 bases between. The CDR3 is 13 residues long. Germline lookup yields CDR1 SGHAT and CDR2 FQNNGV. The CDR3, as DNA: TGTGCCAGCAGCTTAGCGGAGGGGAACGAGCAGTACTTC. This codes for CASSLAEGNEQYF.